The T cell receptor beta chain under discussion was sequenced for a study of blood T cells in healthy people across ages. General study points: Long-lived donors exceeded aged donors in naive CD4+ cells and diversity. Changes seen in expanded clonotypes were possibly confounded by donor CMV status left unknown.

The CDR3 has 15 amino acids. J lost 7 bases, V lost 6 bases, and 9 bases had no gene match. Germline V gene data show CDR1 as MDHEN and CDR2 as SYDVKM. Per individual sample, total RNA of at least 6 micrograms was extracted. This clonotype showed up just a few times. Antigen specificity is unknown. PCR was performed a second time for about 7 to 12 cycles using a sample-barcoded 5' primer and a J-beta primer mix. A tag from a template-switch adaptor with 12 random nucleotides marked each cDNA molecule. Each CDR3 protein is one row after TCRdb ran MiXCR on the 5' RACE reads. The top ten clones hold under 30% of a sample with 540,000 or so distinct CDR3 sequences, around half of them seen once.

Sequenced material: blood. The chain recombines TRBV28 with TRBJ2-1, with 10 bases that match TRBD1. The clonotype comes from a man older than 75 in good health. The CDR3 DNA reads TGTGCCAGCAGATTTGGGGACAGGGGAAGGAATGAGCAGTTCTTC. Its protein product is CASRFGDRGRNEQFF.